This T cell receptor (beta chain) was recovered during a study of T-cell memory formation after mild COVID-19. Germline V CDR1 and CDR2: LGHNA, YNFKEQ. The CDR3 sequence is 17 residues long. V was trimmed by 0 bases and J by 4 bases, leaving 17 bases between them. TCRdb passed the 5' RACE reads through MiXCR, listing each CDR3 protein once. The profile covers tens of thousands of distinct CDR3 sequences, with 10% to 15% appearing a single time and 25% to 35% taken by the ten largest. The sequence was obtained from an adult woman who had mild COVID-19 (a few samples of this study predate the infection). Cell type and time point are not known. The V gene is TRBV4-2, the J gene TRBJ2-3; D possibly matches TRBD1 or TRBD2 (6 bases each). Sequenced sample: PBMCs or a T cell subset sorted from them (not recorded which). The CDR3 nucleotides are TGTGCCAGCAGCCAAGATGGGGGGCGGTCCATTGCAGATACGCAGTATTTT. The encoded protein is CASSQDGGRSIADTQYF.